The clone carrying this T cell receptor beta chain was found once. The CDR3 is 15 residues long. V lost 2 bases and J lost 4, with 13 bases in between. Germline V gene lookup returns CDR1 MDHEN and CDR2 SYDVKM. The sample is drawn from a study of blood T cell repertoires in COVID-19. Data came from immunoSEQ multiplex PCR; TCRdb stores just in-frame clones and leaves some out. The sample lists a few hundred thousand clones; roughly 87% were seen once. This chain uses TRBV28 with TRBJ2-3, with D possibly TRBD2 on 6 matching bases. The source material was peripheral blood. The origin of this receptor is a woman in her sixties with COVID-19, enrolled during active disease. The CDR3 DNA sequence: TGTGCCAGCAGTTTAGGAGGGGCTAGGGCAGATACGCAGTATTTT. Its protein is CASSLGGARADTQYF. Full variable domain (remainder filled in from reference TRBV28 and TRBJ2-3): DVKVTQSSRYLVKRTGEKVFLECVQDMDHENMFWYRQDPGLGLRLIYFSYDVKMKEKGDIPEGYSVSREKKERFSLILESASTNQTSMYLCASSLGGARADTQYFGPGTRLTVL.